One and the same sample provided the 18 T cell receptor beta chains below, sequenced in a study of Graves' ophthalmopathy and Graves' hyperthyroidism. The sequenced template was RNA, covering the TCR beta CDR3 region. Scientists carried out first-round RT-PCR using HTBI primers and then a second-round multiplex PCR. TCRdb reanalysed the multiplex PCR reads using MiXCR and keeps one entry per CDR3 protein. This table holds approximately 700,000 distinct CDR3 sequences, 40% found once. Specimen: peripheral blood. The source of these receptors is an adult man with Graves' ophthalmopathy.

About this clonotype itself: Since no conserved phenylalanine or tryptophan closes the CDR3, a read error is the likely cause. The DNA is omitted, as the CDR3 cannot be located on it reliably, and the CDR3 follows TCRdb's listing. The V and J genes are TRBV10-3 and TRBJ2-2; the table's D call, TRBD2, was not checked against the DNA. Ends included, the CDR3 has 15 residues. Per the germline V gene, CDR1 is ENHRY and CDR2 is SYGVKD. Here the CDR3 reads CAISQGPANTGELAT.

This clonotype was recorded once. CDR3 nucleotides: TGTGCCAGCAGCTTCTGGGGGGCGCGGGAGCTGTTTTTT. As protein: CASSFWGARELFF. V is TRBV25-1 and J is TRBJ2-2, with D perhaps TRBD1 or TRBD2 (6 bases each). Trimming shortened V by 6 bases and J by 9 bases, and 14 bases separated the two germline ends. Germline V CDR1 and CDR2: MGHDK, SYGVNS. The CDR3 loop spans 13 amino acids.

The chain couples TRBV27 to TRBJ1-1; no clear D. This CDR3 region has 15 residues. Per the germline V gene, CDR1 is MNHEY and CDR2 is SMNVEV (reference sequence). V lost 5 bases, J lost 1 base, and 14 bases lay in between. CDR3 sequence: CASSRPGVPNTEAFF. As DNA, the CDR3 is TGTGCCAGCAGTCGCCCCGGTGTGCCGAACACTGAAGCTTTCTTT.

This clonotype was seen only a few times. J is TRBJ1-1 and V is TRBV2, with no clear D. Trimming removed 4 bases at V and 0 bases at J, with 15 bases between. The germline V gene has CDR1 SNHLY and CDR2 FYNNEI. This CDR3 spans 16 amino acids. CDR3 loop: CASSGRSLLMNTEAFF. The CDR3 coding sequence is TGTGCCAGCAGTGGACGGTCCCTGCTTATGAACACTGAAGCTTTCTTT.

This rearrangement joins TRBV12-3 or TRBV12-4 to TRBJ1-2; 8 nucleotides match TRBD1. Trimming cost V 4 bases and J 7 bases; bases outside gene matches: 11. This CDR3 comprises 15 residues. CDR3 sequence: CASSYSPARGPGYTF. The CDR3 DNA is TGTGCCAGCAGTTACTCGCCTGCCAGGGGGCCTGGCTACACCTTC.

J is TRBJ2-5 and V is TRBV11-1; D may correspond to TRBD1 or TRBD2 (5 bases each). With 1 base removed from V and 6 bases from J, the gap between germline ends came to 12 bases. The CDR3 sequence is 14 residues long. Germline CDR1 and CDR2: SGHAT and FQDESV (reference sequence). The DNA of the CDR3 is TGTGCCAGCAGCTTAGGGGGGACCCTGAAGACCCAGTACTTC. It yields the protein CASSLGGTLKTQYF.

Here the CDR3 DNA reads TGTGCCAGCAGCCCCGGGACAGGGAGGGGGGCCAACGTCCTGACTTTC. This codes for CASSPGTGRGANVLTF. The rearrangement links TRBV7-3 to TRBJ2-6; the match to TRBD1 covers 9 bases. Trimming took 5 bases from V and 4 from J; bases not matched to a gene: 6. Per germline, CDR1 SGHTA and CDR2 FQGTGA. CDR3 length equals 16 residues.

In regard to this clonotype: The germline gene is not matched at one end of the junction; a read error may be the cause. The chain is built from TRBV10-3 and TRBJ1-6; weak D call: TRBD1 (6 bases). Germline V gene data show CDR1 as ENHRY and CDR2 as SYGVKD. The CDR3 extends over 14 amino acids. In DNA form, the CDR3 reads TGTGCCAGCAGTTACGGAGGGGGAAATTCACCCCTCCACTTT. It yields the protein CASSYGGGNSPLHF.

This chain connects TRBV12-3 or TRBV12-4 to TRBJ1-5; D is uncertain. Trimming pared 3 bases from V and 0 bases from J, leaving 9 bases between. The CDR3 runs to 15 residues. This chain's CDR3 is CASSLGAYSNQPQHF. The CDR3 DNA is TGTGCCAGCAGTTTGGGCGCCTATAGCAATCAGCCCCAGCATTTT.

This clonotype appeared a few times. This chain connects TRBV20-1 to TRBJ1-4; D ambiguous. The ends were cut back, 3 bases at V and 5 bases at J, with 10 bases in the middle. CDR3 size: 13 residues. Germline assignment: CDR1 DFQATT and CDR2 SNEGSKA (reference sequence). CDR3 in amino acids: CSARRSDNEKLFF. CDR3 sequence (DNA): TGCAGTGCTAGGAGGTCAGACAATGAAAAACTGTTTTTT.

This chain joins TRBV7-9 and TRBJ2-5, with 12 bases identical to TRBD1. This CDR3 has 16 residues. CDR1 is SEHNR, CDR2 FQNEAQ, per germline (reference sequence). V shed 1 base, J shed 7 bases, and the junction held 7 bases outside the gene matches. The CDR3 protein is CASSLGSGTGGGTQYF. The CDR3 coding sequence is TGTGCCAGCAGCTTAGGATCAGGGACAGGGGGCGGGACCCAGTACTTC.

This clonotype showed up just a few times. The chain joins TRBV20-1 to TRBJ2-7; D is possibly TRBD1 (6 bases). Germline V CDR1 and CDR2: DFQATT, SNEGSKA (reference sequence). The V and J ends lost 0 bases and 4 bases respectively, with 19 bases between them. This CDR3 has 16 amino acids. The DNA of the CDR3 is TGCAGTGCTAGAGACCCCGAGACAGGCTTAGGGTACGAGCAGTACTTC. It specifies CSARDPETGLGYEQYF.

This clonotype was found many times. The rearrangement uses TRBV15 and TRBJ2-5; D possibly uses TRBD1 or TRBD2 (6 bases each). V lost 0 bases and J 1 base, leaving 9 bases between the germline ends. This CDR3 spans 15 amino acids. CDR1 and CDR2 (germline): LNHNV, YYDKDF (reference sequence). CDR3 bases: TGTGCCACCAGCAGAGATAGGGGGGCCCAAGAGACCCAGTACTTC. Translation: CATSRDRGAQETQYF. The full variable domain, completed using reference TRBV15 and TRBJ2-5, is DAMVIQNPRYQVTQFGKPVTLSCSQTLNHNVMYWYQQKSSQAPKLLFHYYDKDFNNEADTPDNFQSRRPNTSFCFLDIRSPGLGDTAMYLCATSRDRGAQETQYFGPGTRLLVL.

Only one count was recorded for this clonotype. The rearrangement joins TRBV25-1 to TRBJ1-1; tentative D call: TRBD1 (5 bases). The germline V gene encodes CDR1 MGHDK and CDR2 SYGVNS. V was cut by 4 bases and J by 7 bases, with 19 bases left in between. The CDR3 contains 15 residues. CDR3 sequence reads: CASSGSAGARGEAFF. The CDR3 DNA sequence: TGTGCCAGCAGTGGTAGTGCCGGGGCGAGAGGTGAAGCTTTCTTT.

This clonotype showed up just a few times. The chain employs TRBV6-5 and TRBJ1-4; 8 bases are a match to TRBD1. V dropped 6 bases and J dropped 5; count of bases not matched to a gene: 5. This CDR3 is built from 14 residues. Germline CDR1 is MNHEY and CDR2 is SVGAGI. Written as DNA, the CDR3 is TGTGCCAGCAGAAGGGACAGGAGAAATGAAAAACTGTTTTTT. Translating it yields CASRRDRRNEKLFF.

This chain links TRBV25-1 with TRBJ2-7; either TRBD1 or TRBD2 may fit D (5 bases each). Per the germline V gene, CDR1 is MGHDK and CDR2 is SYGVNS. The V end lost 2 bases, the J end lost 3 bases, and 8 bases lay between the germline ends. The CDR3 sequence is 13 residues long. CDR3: CASSEDGGYEQYF. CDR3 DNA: TGTGCCAGCAGTGAAGATGGGGGCTACGAGCAGTACTTC.

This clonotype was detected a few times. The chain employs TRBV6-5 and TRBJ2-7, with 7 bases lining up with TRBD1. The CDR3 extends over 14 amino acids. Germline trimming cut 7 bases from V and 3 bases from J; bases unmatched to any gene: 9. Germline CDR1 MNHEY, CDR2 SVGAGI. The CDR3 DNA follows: TGTGCCAGCATGAGTCGGGACAGACGCTACGAGCAGTACTTC. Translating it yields CASMSRDRRYEQYF.

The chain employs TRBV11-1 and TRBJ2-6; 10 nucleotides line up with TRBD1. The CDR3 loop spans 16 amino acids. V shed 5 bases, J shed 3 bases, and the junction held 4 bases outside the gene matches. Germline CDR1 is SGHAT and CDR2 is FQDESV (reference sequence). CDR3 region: CASSRTGGNGANVLTF. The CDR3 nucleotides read TGTGCCAGCAGCCGGACAGGGGGAAATGGGGCCAACGTCCTGACTTTC.